The text below deals with one T cell receptor beta chain. Antigen: not known. This sample is drawn from a study of vaccination effects on CD4 cells after COVID-19. Study-wide results and limits: Convalescent patients in the study were few, and early post-infection timepoints were absent.

In the ViraFEST assay, antigen-specific CD4+ clonotypes were identified by expansion after peptide-pool stimulation. Subsequent to a culture period of less than twelve days, CD4+ T cells were isolated. By PCR, the person was confirmed to have had SARS-CoV-2 infection between March and December 2020. Germline V gene data show CDR1 as LNHDA and CDR2 as SQIVND (reference sequence). The length of the CDR3 is 13 residues. The junction had 9 bases not matched to a gene; V was cut back by 6 bases and J by 8 bases. The data were produced by immunoSEQ multiplex PCR, yet TCRdb's version contains in-frame clones alone and is incomplete. In the table there are approximately 38,000 clones, just under 75% of which are singletons.

This receptor was obtained from a human donor who had a prior SARS-CoV-2 infection. The rearrangement joins TRBV19 to TRBJ1-2, with 7 positions matching TRBD1. The source was CD4+ T cells from PBMCs cultured with a peptide pool, collected before COVID-19 vaccination. CDR3 in amino acids: CASREQTGSGYTF. In DNA, the CDR3 is TGTGCCAGTAGAGAACAGACAGGGAGCGGCTACACCTTC. The whole variable domain, remainder taken from reference TRBV19 and TRBJ1-2, is DGGITQSPKYLFRKEGQNVTLSCEQNLNHDAMYWYRQDPGQGLRLIYYSQIVNDFQKGDIAEGYSVSREKKESFPLTVTSAQKNPTAFYLCASREQTGSGYTFGSGTRLTVV.